One sample yielded the 24 T cell receptor beta chains listed below, sequenced in a study of T cell responses to AZD1222 COVID-19 vaccine. Method: immunoSEQ multiplex PCR; TCRdb's copy keeps in-frame clones and lacks some. The sample yields more than 110,000 clones, around 90% seen once. Sequenced here: peripheral blood, sampled on day 0 of AZD1222 vaccination. The receptors derive from an adult in good health.

The J gene is TRBJ1-1, the V gene TRBV25-1; D is unresolved. CDR3 size: 14 residues. V was shortened by 4 bases and J by 0 bases, with 9 bases between the two germline ends. The germline CDR1 and CDR2 sequences are MGHDK and SYGVNS. The CDR3 bases are TGTGCCAGCAGTGCCAGGTTCATGAACACTGAAGCTTTCTTT. Its protein is CASSARFMNTEAFF.

V gene TRBV7-2 combines with J gene TRBJ2-3, with 9 positions matching TRBD1. The V segment lost 1 base and the J segment 2 bases; nucleotides outside the gene matches: 4. Germline V gene sequence: CDR1 SGHTA, CDR2 FQGNSA. The CDR3 loop spans 16 amino acids. Here the CDR3 DNA reads TGTGCCAGCAGCTTAGGCCGGGACAGGGTCACAGATACGCAGTATTTT. Residues: CASSLGRDRVTDTQYF.

The chain links TRBV5-1 to TRBJ2-1; TRBD2 might be the D (5 bases). V was pared by 1 base and J by 2 bases, with 13 bases between. The CDR3 contains 16 residues. Germline assignment: CDR1 SGHRS and CDR2 YFSETQ. The chain's CDR3 is CASSLIPRAAYNEQFF. For the CDR3, the DNA is TGCGCCAGCAGCTTGATCCCGCGGGCCGCCTACAATGAGCAGTTCTTC. Full variable domain (missing parts from reference TRBV5-1 and TRBJ2-1): KAGVTQTPRYLIKTRGQQVTLSCSPISGHRSVSWYQQTPGQGLQFLFEYFSETQRNKGNFPGRFSGRQFSNSRSEMNVSTLELGDSALYLCASSLIPRAAYNEQFFGPGTRLTVL.

The V call is TRBV14, the J call TRBJ2-1; D gene uncertain. Between the trimmed V and J ends, which lost 4 bases and 1 base, there was a span of 14 bases. The CDR3 is 16 amino acids. Germline-derived CDR1 and CDR2 are SGHDN and FVKESK. The CDR3 reads CASSPGRRLSYNEQFF. Here the CDR3 DNA reads TGTGCCAGCAGCCCCGGGCGGAGATTATCCTACAATGAGCAGTTCTTC.

V usage is TRBV6-6 and J usage is TRBJ2-1, with no clear D. There are 15 residues in the CDR3. The germline V and J ends were trimmed by 7 bases and 1 base, with 14 bases remaining between them. CDR1 and CDR2 (germline): MNHNY, SVGAGI (reference sequence). The CDR3 DNA sequence: TGTGCCAGCACCTTCGACTCCCCTTCCTACAATGAGCAGTTCTTC. Amino acids: CASTFDSPSYNEQFF.

The V and J genes are TRBV7-2 and TRBJ2-1, with 11 bases matching TRBD1. Germline V lookup: CDR1 SGHTA, CDR2 FQGNSA. This CDR3 is built from 16 residues. After removal of 5 bases from V and 0 bases from J, the junction contained 3 bases not matched to a gene. Here the CDR3 reads CASSLGTGGSYNEQFF. The DNA for the CDR3 is TGTGCCAGCAGCCTGGGGACAGGGGGCTCCTACAATGAGCAGTTCTTC.

This clone was found once. This rearrangement joins TRBV29-1 to TRBJ2-7; possibly TRBD1 for D (6 bases). Germline-derived CDR1 and CDR2 are SQVTM and ANQGSEA. The CDR3 sequence is 12 residues long. The V end was cut by 6 bases, the J end by 2 bases, with 11 bases between. The CDR3 region has the DNA TGCAGCGTGATTCGGGACACCTACGAGCAGTACTTC. This codes for CSVIRDTYEQYF.

The chain uses TRBV11-1 and TRBJ2-2, with TRBD1 identical over 8 bases. Germline CDR1 SGHAT, CDR2 FQDESV (reference sequence). This CDR3 comprises 14 residues. Unmatched junction bases numbered 1, after V lost 1 base and J lost 6 bases. The CDR3 DNA follows: TGTGCCAGCAGCTTAGGACAGGGGTCCGGGGAGCTGTTTTTT. This sequence encodes CASSLGQGSGELFF.

The V call is TRBV6-2 or TRBV6-3, the J call TRBJ1-5; TRBD1 might be the D (6 bases). Germline CDR1 reads MNHEY; CDR2 reads SVGEGT. This CDR3 comprises 15 residues. V dropped 6 bases and J dropped 7 bases, with 19 bases sitting between them. The CDR3 protein is CASSPPGGPAQPQHF. The CDR3 region has the DNA TGTGCCAGCAGCCCACCGGGGGGGCCGGCGCAGCCCCAGCATTTT.

The chain is built from TRBV25-1 and TRBJ1-4; no firm D call. The length of the CDR3 is 11 residues. Trimming took off 6 bases at V and 5 bases at J, with 4 bases between the two ends. Germline assignment: CDR1 MGHDK and CDR2 SYGVNS. The CDR3 protein is CASSVNEKLFF. CDR3 DNA: TGTGCCAGCAGCGTAAATGAAAAACTGTTTTTT.

The genes are TRBV7-8 and TRBJ2-7, with D perhaps TRBD1 (6 bases). The germline CDR1 and CDR2 sequences are SGHVS and FQNEAQ. V was pared by 4 bases and J by 6 bases, with 13 bases between. The CDR3 spans 13 residues. The CDR3 sequence: CASSSKQGVEQYF. The CDR3 DNA is TGTGCCAGCAGCTCGAAACAGGGAGTCGAGCAGTACTTC.

This chain joins TRBV19 and TRBJ2-1; D unclear. The CDR3 is 15 residues long. The ends were cut back, 3 bases at V and 2 bases at J, with 11 bases in the middle. CDR1 is LNHDA, CDR2 SQIVND, per germline (reference sequence). As DNA, the CDR3 is TGTGCCAGTAGTATTGTTGGCACCGCCTACAATGAGCAGTTCTTC. This gives the protein CASSIVGTAYNEQFF. Full variable domain (rest looked up from reference TRBV19 and TRBJ2-1): DGGITQSPKYLFRKEGQNVTLSCEQNLNHDAMYWYRQDPGQGLRLIYYSQIVNDFQKGDIAEGYSVSREKKESFPLTVTSAQKNPTAFYLCASSIVGTAYNEQFFGPGTRLTVL.

The chain employs TRBV4-2 and TRBJ1-2, with TRBD1 as a possible D gene (6 bases). There are 13 residues in the CDR3. Germline V gene data show CDR1 as LGHNA and CDR2 as YNFKEQ. V lost 4 bases and J lost 8, with 14 bases in between. The CDR3 region is CASSLGGIGGYTF. CDR3 nucleotides: TGTGCCAGCAGCCTAGGGGGTATCGGGGGCTACACCTTC.

This clone was found once. This chain links TRBV6-5 with TRBJ2-7, with a possible D match to TRBD1 (6 bases). The V end lost 6 bases, the J end lost 4 bases, and 16 bases lay between the germline ends. Per germline, CDR1 MNHEY and CDR2 SVGAGI. CDR3 length equals 14 residues. The CDR3 spells CASSADSNRYEQYF. The CDR3 DNA reads as TGTGCCAGCAGCGCGGACAGCAACCGATACGAGCAGTACTTC.

The rearrangement links TRBV2 to TRBJ1-5; D not certain. Germline CDR1 is SNHLY and CDR2 is FYNNEI. The CDR3 is 16 residues long. V dropped 7 bases and J dropped 4 bases, with 20 bases sitting between them. Written as DNA, the CDR3 is TGTGCCAGCACCTTTGACGTGGCAGCCGCAAATCAGCCCCAGCATTTT. It encodes CASTFDVAAANQPQHF.

This chain joins TRBV30 and TRBJ1-2; D unclear. The CDR3 runs to 12 residues. The germline V and J ends were trimmed by 6 bases and 0 bases, with 8 bases remaining between them. Germline V lookup: CDR1 GTSNPN, CDR2 SVGIG (reference sequence). CDR3 nucleotides: TGTGCCTGCCTTGACACTAACTATGGCTACACCTTC. Translated, it gives CACLDTNYGYTF.

The V call is TRBV7-2, the J call TRBJ1-1, with D perhaps matching TRBD1 (6 bases). With 3 bases removed from V and 13 bases from J, the gap between germline ends came to 27 bases. From germline, CDR1 is SGHTA and CDR2 FQGNSA. This CDR3 region has 16 residues. The CDR3 DNA sequence: TGTGCCAGCAGCTTTACCGGTAGGGGGGCCCCGCGTCAGGATTTCTTT. Amino acid sequence: CASSFTGRGAPRQDFF.

The CDR3 spells CASSQANRGLNEKLFF. The CDR3 DNA sequence: TGTGCCAGCAGCCAAGCGAACAGGGGCCTTAATGAAAAACTGTTTTTT. The chain combines TRBV14 with TRBJ1-4; TRBD1 matches 7 bases. This CDR3 contains 16 residues. Germline trimming cut 1 base from V and 4 bases from J; bases unmatched to any gene: 6. Looked up from germline, CDR1 is SGHDN and CDR2 is FVKESK.

The chain has TRBV6-2 or TRBV6-3 and TRBJ2-3; 8 nucleotides agree with TRBD2. The ends lost 6 bases at V and 6 bases at J; junction bases unmatched: 2. The CDR3 runs 12 residues. Germline-derived CDR1 and CDR2 are MNHEY and SVGEGT. This chain's CDR3 is CASSRLADTQYF. As DNA, the CDR3 is TGTGCCAGCAGCCGACTAGCGGATACGCAGTATTTT.

This chain connects TRBV2 to TRBJ1-4; weak D call: TRBD1 (6 bases). Trimming removed 6 bases at V and 8 bases at J, with 13 bases between. The CDR3 loop spans 13 amino acids. CDR1 and CDR2 from the germline V gene are SNHLY and FYNNEI. For the CDR3, the DNA is TGTGCCAGCAGAGCAGGGGCGTCGGAAAAACTGTTTTTT. Translation: CASRAGASEKLFF.

This clone was detected only once. The chain links TRBV6-7 to TRBJ1-5, with D possibly TRBD1 on 6 matching bases. TRBV6-7 is an ORF, and what it does is uncertain. Trimming shortened V by 6 bases and J by 4 bases, and 16 bases separated the two germline ends. The CDR3 length is 15 residues. CDR3 in DNA: TGTGCCAGCAGGTCGAGTAGGGGGGTGAATCAGCCCCAGCATTTT. Its translation: CASRSSRGVNQPQHF.

A remark on this clone: Mismatch with germline at one junction end may stem from a read error. CDR3 in DNA: TGTGCCAGCAGCCAAGAGGCCCCGCCAATCTTC. Translated: CASSQEAPPIF. V gene TRBV3-1 (or the pseudogene TRBV3-2) combines with J gene TRBJ2-1; no firm D call. Germline V gene data show CDR1 as LGHDT and CDR2 as YNNKEL (reference sequence). CDR3 length: 11 amino acids.

The CDR3 loop reads CASSPRGTSGSREQFF. CDR3 sequence (DNA): TGTGCCAGCAGCCCTAGGGGGACTAGCGGGAGTCGGGAGCAGTTCTTC. The V call is TRBV11-1, the J call TRBJ2-1, with TRBD2 matching over 14 bases. The length of the CDR3 is 16 residues. Germline values: CDR1 SGHAT, CDR2 FQDESV (reference sequence). Trimming cost V 5 bases and J 10 bases; bases outside gene matches: 10.

This chain links TRBV14 with TRBJ2-7, with 8 bases fitting TRBD1. Germline V gives CDR1 SGHDN, CDR2 FVKESK. This CDR3 spans 14 amino acids. V shed 5 bases, J shed 3 bases, and the junction held 6 bases outside the gene matches. CDR3 DNA: TGTGCCAGCAGCTATGTGACAGGGGTCTACGAGCAGTACTTC. This sequence encodes CASSYVTGVYEQYF.